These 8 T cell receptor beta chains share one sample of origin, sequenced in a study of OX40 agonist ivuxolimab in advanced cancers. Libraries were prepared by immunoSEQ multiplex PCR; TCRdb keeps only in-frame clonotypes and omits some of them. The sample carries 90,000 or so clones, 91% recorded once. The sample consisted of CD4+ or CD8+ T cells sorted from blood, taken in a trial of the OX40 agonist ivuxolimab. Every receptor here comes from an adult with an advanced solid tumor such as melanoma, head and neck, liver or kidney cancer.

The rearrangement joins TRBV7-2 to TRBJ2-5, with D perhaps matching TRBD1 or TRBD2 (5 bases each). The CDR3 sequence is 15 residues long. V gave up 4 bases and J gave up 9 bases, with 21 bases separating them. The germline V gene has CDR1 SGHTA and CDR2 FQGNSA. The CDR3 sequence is CASSSLTATVGAQYF. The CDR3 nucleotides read TGTGCCAGCAGCTCCCTGACAGCGACTGTGGGGGCCCAGTACTTC.

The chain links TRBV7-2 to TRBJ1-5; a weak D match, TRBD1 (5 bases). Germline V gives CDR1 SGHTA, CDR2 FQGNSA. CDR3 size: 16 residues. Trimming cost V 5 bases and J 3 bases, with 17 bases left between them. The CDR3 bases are TGTGCCAGCAGCCTGGGGCCGACGGGGCTCAATCAGCCCCAGCATTTT. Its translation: CASSLGPTGLNQPQHF.

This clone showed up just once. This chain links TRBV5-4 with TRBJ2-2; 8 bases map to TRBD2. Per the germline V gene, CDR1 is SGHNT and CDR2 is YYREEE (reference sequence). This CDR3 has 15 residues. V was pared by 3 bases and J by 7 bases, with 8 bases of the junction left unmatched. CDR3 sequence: CASSSGTRVSGELFF. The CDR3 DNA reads TGTGCCAGCAGCTCCGGGACTAGGGTCAGCGGGGAGCTGTTTTTT.

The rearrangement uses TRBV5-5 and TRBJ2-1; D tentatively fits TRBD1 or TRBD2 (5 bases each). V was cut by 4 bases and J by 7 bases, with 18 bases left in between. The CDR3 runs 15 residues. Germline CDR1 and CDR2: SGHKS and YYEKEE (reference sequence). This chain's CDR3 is CASSLAMGVVNEQFF. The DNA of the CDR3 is TGTGCCAGCAGCCTGGCGATGGGGGTCGTAAATGAGCAGTTCTTC.

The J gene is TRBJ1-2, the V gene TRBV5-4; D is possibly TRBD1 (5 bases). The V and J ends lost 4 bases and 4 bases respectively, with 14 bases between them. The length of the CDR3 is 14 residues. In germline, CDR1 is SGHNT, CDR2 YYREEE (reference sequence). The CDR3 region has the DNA TGTGCCAGCAGCGCCACGGGGGTGAGCTATGGCTACACCTTC. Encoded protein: CASSATGVSYGYTF.

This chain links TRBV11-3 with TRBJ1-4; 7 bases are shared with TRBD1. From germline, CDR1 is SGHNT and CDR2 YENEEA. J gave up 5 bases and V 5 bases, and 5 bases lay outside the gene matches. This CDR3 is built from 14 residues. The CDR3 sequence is CASSPGTVNEKLFF. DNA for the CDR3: TGTGCCAGCAGCCCGGGGACAGTCAATGAAAAACTGTTTTTT.

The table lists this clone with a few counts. CDR3 in amino acids: CSATGVPEAFF. The DNA of the CDR3 is TGCAGTGCTACAGGGGTACCTGAAGCTTTCTTT. The rearrangement joins TRBV20-1 to TRBJ1-1; D is perhaps TRBD1 (6 bases). V shed 4 bases and J shed 6 bases, with 9 bases lying between them. Germline V CDR1 and CDR2: DFQATT, SNEGSKA (reference sequence). The CDR3 extends over 11 amino acids.

CDR3 protein: CASSLNWAFSGNTIYF. The CDR3, as DNA: TGTGCCAGCAGTTTAAATTGGGCTTTCTCTGGAAACACCATATATTTT. V gene TRBV28 combines with J gene TRBJ1-3; no firm D call. CDR1 is MDHEN, CDR2 SYDVKM, per germline. The CDR3 extends over 16 amino acids. V gave up 2 bases and J gave up 0 bases, with 11 bases separating them.